The 2 T cell receptor beta chains below all came from one sample that was sequenced in a study of long-term antiretroviral therapy in people with HIV. Assay version v3.0 of immunoSEQ was used, and it was run at survey level. Produced via immunoSEQ multiplex PCR; TCRdb's table is partial and in-frame only. The data contain approximately 32,000 clones, roughly 82% of them seen just once; the ten biggest clones take up around 13%. The material was unsorted PBMCs, obtained 0.3 years after starting antiretroviral therapy. These TCRs come from a man aged 18 to 29 with HIV.

This clone was recorded only once. The chain is built from TRBV28 and TRBJ1-2; 8 bases agree with TRBD1. CDR1 and CDR2 (germline): MDHEN, SYDVKM. The CDR3 runs to 12 residues. The junction had 5 bases not matched to a gene; V was cut back by 6 bases and J by 8 bases. The CDR3: CASRAGGIGYTF. The CDR3 bases are TGTGCCAGCAGGGCAGGGGGCATAGGCTACACCTTC.

The chain employs TRBV7-9 and TRBJ2-7; tentative D call: TRBD2 (7 bases). Trimming removed 2 bases at V and 4 bases at J, with 15 bases between. In germline, CDR1 is SEHNR, CDR2 FQNEAQ (reference sequence). This CDR3 is 15 amino acids long. The CDR3 DNA reads as TGTGCCAGCAGCTTATTTCGTAGGGGGGGATACGAGCAGTACTTC. Translating it yields CASSLFRRGGYEQYF.